These T cell receptor beta chains were read from a single sample in a study of cytomegalovirus exposure and HLA in healthy donors. The assay was immunoSEQ multiplex PCR, and TCRdb's table has in-frame clones only and misses some. The data hold 250,000 to 400,000 clones, with approximately 91% observed a single time. The sample comprised PBMCs. These receptors were taken from a man aged 30-40 years in good health and CMV-seronegative. Both conserved end residues are part of each CDR3. Fields, in order: D gene, V gene, J gene, clone size, CDR3 DNA, CDR3 protein. A D gene is named only where the DNA matches it firmly. A clone size is listed for some rows: how often the clone was seen (once, few, many), or a class if it is expanded.

>NA|TRBV6-1|TRBJ1-1|NA
TGTGCCAGCAGTGAAGGGGGGGGGAACATGAACACTGAAGCTTTCTTT
CASSEGGGNMNTEAFF
>NA|TRBV5-1|TRBJ2-3|NA
TGCGCCAGCAGCTTGGCCGCTAGGACAGATACGCAGTATTTT
CASSLAARTDTQYF
>TRBD1|TRBV19|TRBJ1-1|NA
TGTGCCAGTATTTCGGGACAGCTGAACACTGAAGCTTTCTTT
CASISGQLNTEAFF
>NA|TRBV7-2|TRBJ2-1|NA
TGTGCCAGCAGCTTCGGAACAGGTCTGAGATCCTACAATGAGCAGTTCTTC
CASSFGTGLRSYNEQFF
>TRBD2|TRBV27|TRBJ2-7|NA
TGTGCCAGCAGTTTGGGAGCGGGGGCCTCCTACGAGCAGTACTTC
CASSLGAGASYEQYF
>NA|TRBV5-6|TRBJ1-5|NA
TGTGCCAGCAGCTTGGGAGGGATAATGGGGAGCAATCAGCCCCAGCATTTT
CASSLGGIMGSNQPQHF
>TRBD1|TRBV7-2|TRBJ1-2|NA
TGTGCCAGCACCAATCGGGGGACAGGGGCTGGCTACACCTTC
CASTNRGTGAGYTF
>TRBD1|TRBV6-5|TRBJ1-1|few
TGTGCCAGCAGGAGGGACAGTTCGAACACTGAAGCTTTCTTT
CASRRDSSNTEAFF
>NA|TRBV18|TRBJ1-2|NA
TGTGCCAGCTCACCTACGGGACTCTATGGCTACACCTTC
CASSPTGLYGYTF
>TRBD2|TRBV5-1|TRBJ2-2|NA
TGCGCCAGCAGTAGGGGACTAGCGGGGGGACAGAACACCGGGGAGCTGTTTTTT
CASSRGLAGGQNTGELFF
>NA|TRBV6-6|TRBJ1-2|NA
TGTGCCAGCAGTTATACCGGACAGACCTATGGCTACACCTTC
CASSYTGQTYGYTF
>NA|TRBV6-5|TRBJ2-1|NA
TGTGCCAGCAGTCAAGGACGGGAAGTGGAGCAGTTCTTC
CASSQGREVEQFF
>NA|TRBV11-2|TRBJ2-6|NA
TGTGCCAGCAGCTCAGGGGCCGGGCGGGCCAACGTCCTGACTTTC
CASSSGAGRANVLTF
>TRBD1|TRBV19|TRBJ1-2|NA
TGTGCCAGTAGGGCCGGGACAGGGGGTAACTATGGCTACACCTTC
CASRAGTGGNYGYTF
>TRBD1|TRBV6-6|TRBJ1-4|once
TGTGCCAGCAGTTCAGGGACAGGGGCTGAAAAACTGTTTTTT
CASSSGTGAEKLFF
>NA|TRBV7-2|TRBJ2-5|NA
TGTGCCAGCGGATCTAGACGGGAGACCCAGTACTTC
CASGSRRETQYF
>TRBD2|TRBV11-2|TRBJ2-5|NA
TGTGCCAGCAGCTTCTCCCTAGCGGGGATGGAGACCCAGTACTTC
CASSFSLAGMETQYF
>NA|TRBV19|TRBJ2-2|NA
TGTGCCAGTAGTATAGGTGGCGGTACCGGATCAACCGGGGAGCTGTTTTTT
CASSIGGGTGSTGELFF
>NA|TRBV7-9|TRBJ1-1|NA
TGTGCCAGCAGCTTAGATCTCCGAGGCTTGAACACTGAAGCTTTCTTT
CASSLDLRGLNTEAFF
>NA|TRBV5-4|TRBJ1-2|NA
TGTGCCAGCAGCTTGGTTGGGGGGGGCGGACGAGACTATGGCTACACCTTC
CASSLVGGGGRDYGYTF
>NA|TRBV5-5|TRBJ1-3|NA
TGTGCCAGCAACTCCGGTGGGCATTCGAGCTCTGGAAACACCATATATTTT
CASNSGGHSSSGNTIYF
>TRBD1|TRBV10-3|TRBJ2-7|NA
TGTGCCATCAGCGCCGACAGGGGCGTTTCCTACGAGCAGTACTTC
CAISADRGVSYEQYF
>NA|TRBV5-4|TRBJ1-3|NA
TGTGCCAGCAGCCTACAGGGAATTGGAAACACCATATATTTT
CASSLQGIGNTIYF
>NA|TRBV6-5|TRBJ2-7|NA
TGTGCCAGCAGTTACTCATGGACGGGAAGCTACGAGCAGTACTTC
CASSYSWTGSYEQYF
>NA|TRBV6-1|TRBJ1-6|NA
TGTGCTTCGACAGGCGTCTATAATTCACCCCTCCACTTT
CASTGVYNSPLHF
>NA|TRBV27|TRBJ1-1|NA
TGTGCCAGCAGTCCCAAAGAAGCTTTCTTT
CASSPKEAFF